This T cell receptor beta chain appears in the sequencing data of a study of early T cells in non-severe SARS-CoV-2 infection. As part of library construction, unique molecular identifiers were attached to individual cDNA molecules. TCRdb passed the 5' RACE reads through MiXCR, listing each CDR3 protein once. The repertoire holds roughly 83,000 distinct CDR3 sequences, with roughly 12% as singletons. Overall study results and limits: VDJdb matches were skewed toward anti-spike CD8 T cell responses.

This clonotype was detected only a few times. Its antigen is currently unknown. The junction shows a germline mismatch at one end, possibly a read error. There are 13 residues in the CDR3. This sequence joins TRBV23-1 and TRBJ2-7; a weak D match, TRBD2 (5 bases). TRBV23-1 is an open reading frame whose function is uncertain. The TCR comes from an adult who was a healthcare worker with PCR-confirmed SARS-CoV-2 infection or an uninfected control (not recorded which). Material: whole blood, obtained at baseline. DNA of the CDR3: TGCGCCAGCATTCAACTGGAGCGGTACGAGCAGTACTTC. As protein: CASIQLERYEQYF.